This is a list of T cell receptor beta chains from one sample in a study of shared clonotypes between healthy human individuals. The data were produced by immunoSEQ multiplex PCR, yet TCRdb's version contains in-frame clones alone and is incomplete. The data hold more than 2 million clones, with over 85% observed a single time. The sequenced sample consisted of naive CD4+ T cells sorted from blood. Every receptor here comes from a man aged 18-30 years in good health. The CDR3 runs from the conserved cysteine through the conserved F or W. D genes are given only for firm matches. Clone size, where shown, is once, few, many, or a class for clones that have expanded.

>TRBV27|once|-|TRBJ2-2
TGTGCCAGCCGGGGTGTAGGGGAGACCGGGGAGCTGTTTTTT
CASRGVGETGELFF
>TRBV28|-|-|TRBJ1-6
TGTGCCAGCACTTGGGGGGAGGGTGGCAATTCACCCCTCCACTTT
CASTWGEGGNSPLHF
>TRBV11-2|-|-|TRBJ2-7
TGTGCCAGCAGCCAAGGGCCTTACTACGAGCAGTACTTC
CASSQGPYYEQYF
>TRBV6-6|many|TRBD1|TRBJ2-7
TGTGCCAGCAGCTCAGGGGGCAGCTACGAGCAGTACTTC
CASSSGGSYEQYF
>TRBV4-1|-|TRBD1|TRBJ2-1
TGCGCCAGCAGCCAAGATAGGGGACAGAGGTCCAATGAGCAGTTCTTC
CASSQDRGQRSNEQFF
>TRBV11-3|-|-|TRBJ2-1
TGTGCCAGCAGCTTAGATAGTAGCTCTAACAATGAGCAGTTCTTC
CASSLDSSSNNEQFF
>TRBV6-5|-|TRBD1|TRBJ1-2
TGTGCCAGCAGTTCGACAGGGACAGGCTATGGCTACACCTTC
CASSSTGTGYGYTF
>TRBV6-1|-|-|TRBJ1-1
TGTGCCAGCAGTGAACTCTGGGACACTGAAGCTTTCTTT
CASSELWDTEAFF
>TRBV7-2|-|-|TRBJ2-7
TGTGCCAGCAGCCAAGGTGGCGGATTCGAGCAGTACTTC
CASSQGGGFEQYF
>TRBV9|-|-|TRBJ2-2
TGTGCCAGCAGCCTCGAAGGGCGCGGGGAGCTGTTTTTT
CASSLEGRGELFF
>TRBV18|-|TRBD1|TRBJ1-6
TGTGCCAGCTCCCCCGACAGGGCAAATTCACCCCTCCACTTT
CASSPDRANSPLHF
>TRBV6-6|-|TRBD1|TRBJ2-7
TGTGCCAGTCGTGGGACAGGGCCCTACGAGCAGTACTTC
CASRGTGPYEQYF
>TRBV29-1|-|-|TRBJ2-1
TGCAGCGTTGATAGCCAGGGAGCTTACAATGAGCAGTTCTTC
CSVDSQGAYNEQFF
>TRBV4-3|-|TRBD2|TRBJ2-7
TGCGCCAGCAGCCAAGGATACGCGGGACTAGCGGGAGGGCGCGAGCAGTACTTC
CASSQGYAGLAGGREQYF
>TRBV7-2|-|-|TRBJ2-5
TGTGCCAGCAGCTCGCCGGGACTTAAAGAGACCCAGTACTTC
CASSSPGLKETQYF
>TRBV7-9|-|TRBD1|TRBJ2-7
TGTGCCAGCAGCGCCGGACAGGGTCTCTCCTACGAGCAGTACTTC
CASSAGQGLSYEQYF
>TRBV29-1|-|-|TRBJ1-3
TGCAGCGCCGAAGGGTCCACTGGAAACACCATATATTTT
CSAEGSTGNTIYF
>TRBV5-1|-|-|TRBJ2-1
TGCGCCAGCAGCTTAGAGTCCAGTGGTGAGCAGTTCTTC
CASSLESSGEQFF
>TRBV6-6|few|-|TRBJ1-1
TGTGCCAGCAGTTTGGGAGATAACACTGAAGCTTTCTTT
CASSLGDNTEAFF
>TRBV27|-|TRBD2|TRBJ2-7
TGTGCCAGCAGAGTACTAGCGTACGAGCAGTACTTC
CASRVLAYEQYF
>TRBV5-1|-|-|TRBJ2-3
TGCGCCAGCAGCTTGGCGTCTGCAGATACGCAGTATTTT
CASSLASADTQYF
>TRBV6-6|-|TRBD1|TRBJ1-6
TGTGCCAGCATGATAAACAGGGGAACCCTCCACTTT
CASMINRGTLHF
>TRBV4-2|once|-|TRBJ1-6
TGTGCCAGCAGCCAAGTTGGTAATAATTCACCCCTCCACTTT
CASSQVGNNSPLHF
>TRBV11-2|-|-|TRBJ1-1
TGTGCCAGCAGCTTAAAGATGGAAGCTTTCTTT
CASSLKMEAFF
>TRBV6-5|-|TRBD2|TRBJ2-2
TGTGCCAGCAGTAAGGGAGGGAGGGCCTCAGGGGAGCTGTTTTTT
CASSKGGRASGELFF
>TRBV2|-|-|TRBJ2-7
TGTGCCAGCAGTCCTGACAGGAATCGCTACGAGCAGTACTTC
CASSPDRNRYEQYF
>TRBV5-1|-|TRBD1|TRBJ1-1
TGCGCCAGCAGCTTGTCGACAGGGGTGAGGCTGACTGAAGCTTTCTTT
CASSLSTGVRLTEAFF
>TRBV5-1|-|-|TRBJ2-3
TGCGCCAGCAGCTCCCGGACGGGGAACACAGATACGCAGTATTTT
CASSSRTGNTDTQYF
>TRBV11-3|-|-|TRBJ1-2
TGTGCCAGCAGATTCCGGGACACACTCCTTTATGGCTACACCTTC
CASRFRDTLLYGYTF
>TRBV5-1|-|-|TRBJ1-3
TGCGCCAGCAGCTTGGACGTGACAGGCTCTGGAAACACCATATATTTT
CASSLDVTGSGNTIYF
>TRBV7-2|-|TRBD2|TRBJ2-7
TGTGCCAGCAGCTTAGCGCTAGCGGGAGGTACCTTTTCCTACGAGCAGTACTTC
CASSLALAGGTFSYEQYF
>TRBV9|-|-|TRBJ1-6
TGTGCCAGCAGCTCAGCAGCATCGGGGAATTCACCCCTCCACTTT
CASSSAASGNSPLHF
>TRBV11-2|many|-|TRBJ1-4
TGTGCCAGCAGCTCAGACGGTGCAACTAATGAAAAACTGTTTTTT
CASSSDGATNEKLFF
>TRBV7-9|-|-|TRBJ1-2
TGTGCCAGCAGCCGACGAGGGGCTGGAGATGGCTACACCTTC
CASSRRGAGDGYTF
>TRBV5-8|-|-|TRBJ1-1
TGTGCCAGCAGCTTCCGAGCCTCACGAAACACTGAAGCTTTCTTT
CASSFRASRNTEAFF
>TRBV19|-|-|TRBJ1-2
TGTGCCAGTAGTATTGCGGGGTATGGCTACACCTTC
CASSIAGYGYTF
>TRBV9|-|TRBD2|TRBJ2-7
TGTGCCAGCAGCGCCACTAGCGGGAGCGCCGGTTTCTACGAGCAGTACTTC
CASSATSGSAGFYEQYF
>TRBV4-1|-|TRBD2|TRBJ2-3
TGCGCCAGCAGGCGCAGCGGGAGGGCTGAAACAGATACGCAGTATTTT
CASRRSGRAETDTQYF
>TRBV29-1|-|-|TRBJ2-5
TGCAGCGTTGGTCCAGTCCTCGGAGAGACCCAGTACTTC
CSVGPVLGETQYF
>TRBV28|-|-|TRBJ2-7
TGTGCCAGCACGGGCGGCTCCTACGAGCAGTACTTC
CASTGGSYEQYF
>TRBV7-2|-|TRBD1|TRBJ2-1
TGTGCCAGCAGCGGAAAGGGGACAGGTCGAGTGGAGCAGTTCTTC
CASSGKGTGRVEQFF